A selection of T cell receptor beta chains follows, all from one sample in a study of blood T cell repertoires in COVID-19. TCRdb's copy holds only in-frame clones and misses some; the assay was immunoSEQ multiplex PCR. The sample lists about 130,000 clones, 80% to 90% occurring once. What was sequenced was peripheral blood. These receptors were collected from a man in his forties or fifties with active COVID-19. CDR3s leave out the opening cysteine and the closing phenylalanine or tryptophan.

>TRBJ2-7|TRBV6-6
ASSPGGSRSSYEQY
>TRBJ2-1|TRBV19
ASSPRTVGRNEQF
>TRBJ1-5|TRBV7-2
ASSGYRDQPQH
>TRBJ2-3|TRBV5-1
ASSQGQGPSYTQY
>TRBJ1-4|TRBV19
ASSIVPGTNEKLF
>TRBJ2-5|TRBV7-8
ASSLEPSGGAWETQY
>TRBJ2-2|TRBV19
ASTRTGGGPWVIGELF
>TRBJ1-5|TRBV18
ASSGQVNQPQH
>TRBJ2-2|TRBV7-8
ASSLSLQGSYNTGELF
>TRBJ1-5|TRBV3-1/TRBV3-2
ASSHGAGGSNQPQH
>TRBJ1-3|TRBV6-5
ASSLQGARGNTIY
>TRBJ2-1|TRBV9
ASSVREWSSYNEQF
>TRBJ1-1|TRBV25-1
ASRGQGGGNTEAF
>TRBJ2-1|TRBV9
ASSAPEGAVDNEQF
>TRBJ1-2|TRBV6-2/TRBV6-3
ASSYRKPGEFRGYT
>TRBJ2-3|TRBV5-1
ASSLRLVGLTDTQY
>TRBJ1-2|TRBV12-3/TRBV12-4
ASSLGRNYGYT
>TRBJ1-1|TRBV6-1
ASSEGRIRGTEAF
>TRBJ1-6|TRBV4-2
ASSQVGKGGFNSPLH
>TRBJ2-1|TRBV11-1
ASSPQGYEQF
>TRBJ1-4|TRBV7-9
ASSHFRGGVEKLF
>TRBJ2-7|TRBV5-5
ASRGLDRRTYEQY
>TRBJ2-5|TRBV13
ASRKTGETQY
>TRBJ1-1|TRBV5-5
ASSWTGDVNTEAF
>TRBJ2-7|TRBV7-6
ASSFGQGPPYEQY
>TRBJ2-1|TRBV25-1
ASSAHGGGGYNEQF
>TRBJ2-3|TRBV6-5
ASSRGVEADTQY
>TRBJ1-5|TRBV18
ASSPKGQAGNQPQH
>TRBJ1-5|TRBV6-5
ASRAGTGHNQPQH
>TRBJ2-1|TRBV4-2
ASSQEDSGGPYNEQF
>TRBJ1-2|TRBV19
ASSIGQGHRGYT
>TRBJ2-7|TRBV2
ASSEEGAAD
>TRBJ2-2|TRBV6-2/TRBV6-3
ASSSMIGLGLSVGELF
>TRBJ1-2|TRBV7-3
ASSGTMEGYT
>TRBJ1-5|TRBV6-6
ASSYSREPQH
>TRBJ1-1|TRBV7-8
ASSRPNEGQTTAEAF
>TRBJ1-1|TRBV14
ASSPPPGGETPEAF
>TRBJ2-3|TRBV5-4
ASSPQGGGGSPDTQY
>TRBJ2-7|TRBV19
ASSTASSQTSGAYEQY
>TRBJ1-5|TRBV27
ASSLRDRPVAGQPQH
>TRBJ2-7|TRBV4-1
ASSQDRGSYEQY
>TRBJ1-3|TRBV19
ASDRGGSGNTIY
>TRBJ1-5|TRBV11-2
ASSPGTGHDQPQH
>TRBJ1-4|TRBV7-8
ASSSTTGGTSTNEKLF
>TRBJ1-1|TRBV6-5
ASTVGGFRAEAF
>TRBJ1-6|TRBV10-3
AISDNGMGSPLH
>TRBJ1-1|TRBV5-6
ASSSSRTGDTEAF
>TRBJ2-7|TRBV4-1
ASSQGRVLRTDYEQY
>TRBJ2-5|TRBV19
ASSRTAVRLEETQY
>TRBJ1-2|TRBV7-2
ASSPRGPGDGYT
>TRBJ2-2|TRBV9
ARKRGARNTGELF
>TRBJ1-4|TRBV7-9
ASSDLQGPNEKLF
>TRBJ2-7|TRBV9
ASSVDYGSSYEQY
>TRBJ2-3|TRBV3-1/TRBV3-2
ASSPGTSGGAMDTQY
>TRBJ1-3|TRBV19
ASTPGQTPSGNTIY
>TRBJ2-5|TRBV19
ASSILSGQTQETQY
>TRBJ1-2|TRBV9
ASSVDPLTANYGYT
>TRBJ2-5|TRBV10-3
AISGPNQETQY
>TRBJ2-6|TRBV10-3
AAAERGGSPAGANVLT
>TRBJ2-5|TRBV7-9
ASSPRKGRETQY